These 8 T cell receptor beta chains came from one sample sequenced in a study of OX40 agonist ivuxolimab in advanced cancers. The library was made by the immunoSEQ multiplex PCR assay. TCRdb's version of the immuneACCESS table is confined to in-frame rearrangements and falls short of the full clone set. An unresolved V gene accounts for under half of the shortfall where checked; the remainder is of unknown origin. Counted in this sample were under 100,000 clones; 90% of them appeared once. Roughly 0.16% of the sample belongs to the ten largest clones. The sequenced sample was CD4+ or CD8+ T cells sorted from blood, obtained in a trial of the OX40 agonist ivuxolimab. The receptor set was obtained from an adult with an advanced solid tumor such as melanoma, head and neck, liver or kidney cancer.

The chain has TRBV7-2 and TRBJ1-5; D possibly corresponds to TRBD1 (6 bases). The ends were cut back, 5 bases at V and 3 bases at J, with 20 bases in the middle. Per the germline V gene, CDR1 is SGHTA and CDR2 is FQGNSA. There are 17 residues in the CDR3. CDR3 sequence reads: CASSQLATTGINQPQHF. The CDR3 DNA follows: TGTGCCAGCAGCCAACTAGCCACGACAGGCATCAATCAGCCCCAGCATTTT.

The rearrangement links TRBV30 to TRBJ2-7; 11 positions agree with TRBD1. Unmatched junction bases numbered 4, after V lost 2 bases and J lost 4 bases. The CDR3 has 14 residues. Germline CDR1 is GTSNPN and CDR2 is SVGIG (reference sequence). In DNA form, the CDR3 reads TGTGCCTGGAGTTCCGGGACAGGGGGATACGAGCAGTACTTC. It codes for CAWSSGTGGYEQYF.

V gene TRBV19 combines with J gene TRBJ2-6; no definite D call. Trimming shortened V by 3 bases and J by 4 bases, and 7 bases separated the two germline ends. The germline V gene encodes CDR1 LNHDA and CDR2 SQIVND (reference sequence). This CDR3 spans 14 amino acids. Here the CDR3 DNA reads TGTGCCAGTAGTATTCAGACCGGGGCCAACGTCCTGACTTTC. This codes for CASSIQTGANVLTF.

This clone was seen only once. The chain recombines TRBV28 with TRBJ1-5; D perhaps matches TRBD1 (6 bases). V lost 6 bases and J lost 9, with 18 bases in between. The CDR3 is 14 amino acids. Germline V gene lookup returns CDR1 MDHEN and CDR2 SYDVKM. The DNA of the CDR3 is TGTGCCAGCAGCAAAGCGACAGGTGGCCGGCCCCAGCATTTT. This codes for CASSKATGGRPQHF.

This chain uses TRBV5-4 with TRBJ2-3; TRBD2 aligns across 8 bases. Trimming cost V 3 bases and J 4 bases; bases outside gene matches: 4. The CDR3 loop spans 14 amino acids. Germline loops: CDR1 SGHNT, CDR2 YYREEE (reference sequence). The CDR3, as DNA: TGTGCCAGCAGCTCTCTAGCGGGCCCAGATACGCAGTATTTT. Amino acids: CASSSLAGPDTQYF.

The chain combines TRBV28 with TRBJ1-2; TRBD1 might be the D (6 bases). V was pared by 8 bases and J by 4 bases, with 17 bases between. CDR1 is MDHEN and CDR2 is SYDVKM in the germline V gene. The CDR3 contains 14 residues. This CDR3 is CASVTGGGAYGYTF. In DNA, the CDR3 is TGTGCCAGCGTTACGGGGGGCGGCGCCTATGGCTACACCTTC.

The rearrangement links TRBV7-9 to TRBJ2-3, with 11 bases aligning to TRBD2. The V gene's germline CDR1 is SEHNR and CDR2 FQNEAQ (reference sequence). The CDR3 is 16 residues long. The V gene end was trimmed by 4 bases and the J gene end by 0 bases; junction bases not matched to a gene: 3. Here the CDR3 DNA reads TGTGCCAGCAGCTCCACTAGCGGGGGTAGCACAGATACGCAGTATTTT. Amino acids: CASSSTSGGSTDTQYF.

The chain links TRBV6-1 to TRBJ2-7, with a possible D match to TRBD1 (6 bases). The CDR3 runs to 15 residues. Germline-derived CDR1 and CDR2 are MNHNS and SASEGT. V was shortened by 7 bases and J by 2 bases, with 18 bases between the two germline ends. CDR3 sequence: CASILQAGEPYEQYF. The DNA for the CDR3 is TGTGCCAGCATTCTCCAGGCAGGGGAACCCTACGAGCAGTACTTC.